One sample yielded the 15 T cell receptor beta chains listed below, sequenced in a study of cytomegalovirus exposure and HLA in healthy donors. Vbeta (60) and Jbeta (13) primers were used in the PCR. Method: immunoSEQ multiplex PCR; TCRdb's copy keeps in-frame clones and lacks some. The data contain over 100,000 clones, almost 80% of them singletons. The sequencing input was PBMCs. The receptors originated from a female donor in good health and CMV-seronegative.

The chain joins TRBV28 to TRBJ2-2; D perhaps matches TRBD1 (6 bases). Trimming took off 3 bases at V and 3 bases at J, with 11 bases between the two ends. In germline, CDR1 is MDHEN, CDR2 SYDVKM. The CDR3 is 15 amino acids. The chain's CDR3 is CASSLSDRDTGELFF. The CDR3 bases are TGTGCCAGCAGTTTGTCGGACAGAGACACCGGGGAGCTGTTTTTT.

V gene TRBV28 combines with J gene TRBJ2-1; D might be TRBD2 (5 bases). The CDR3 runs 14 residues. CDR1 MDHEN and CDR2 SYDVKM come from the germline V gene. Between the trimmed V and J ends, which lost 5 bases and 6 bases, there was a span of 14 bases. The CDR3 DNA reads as TGTGCCAGCAGTCCCTCCCGGGGTCGCAATGAGCAGTTCTTC. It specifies CASSPSRGRNEQFF.

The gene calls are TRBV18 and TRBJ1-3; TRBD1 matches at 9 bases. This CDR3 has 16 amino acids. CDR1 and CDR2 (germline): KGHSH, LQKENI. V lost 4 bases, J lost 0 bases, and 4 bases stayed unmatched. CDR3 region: CASSRGQGLSGNTIYF. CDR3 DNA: TGTGCCAGCTCACGGGGACAGGGACTCTCTGGAAACACCATATATTTT.

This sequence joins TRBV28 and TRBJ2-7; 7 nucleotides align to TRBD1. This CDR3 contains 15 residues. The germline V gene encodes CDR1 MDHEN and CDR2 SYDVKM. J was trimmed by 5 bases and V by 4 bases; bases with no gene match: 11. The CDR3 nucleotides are TGTGCCAGCAGTTGGGGGAACAGGGGTTGGGACGAGCAGTACTTC. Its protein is CASSWGNRGWDEQYF. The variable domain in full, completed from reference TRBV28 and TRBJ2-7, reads DVKVTQSSRYLVKRTGEKVFLECVQDMDHENMFWYRQDPGLGLRLIYFSYDVKMKEKGDIPEGYSVSREKKERFSLILESASTNQTSMYLCASSWGNRGWDEQYFGPGTRLTVT.

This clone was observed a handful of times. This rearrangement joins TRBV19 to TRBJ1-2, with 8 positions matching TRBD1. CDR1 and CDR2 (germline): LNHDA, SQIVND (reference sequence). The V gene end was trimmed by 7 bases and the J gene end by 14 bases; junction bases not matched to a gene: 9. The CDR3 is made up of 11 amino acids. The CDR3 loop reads CASTPDREETF. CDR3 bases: TGTGCCAGTACCCCGGACAGGGAAGAAACCTTC.

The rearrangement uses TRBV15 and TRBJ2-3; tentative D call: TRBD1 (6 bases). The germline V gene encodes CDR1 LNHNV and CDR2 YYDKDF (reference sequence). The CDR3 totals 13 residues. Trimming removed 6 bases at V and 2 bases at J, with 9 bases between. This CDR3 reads CATRGDTTDTQYF. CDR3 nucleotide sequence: TGTGCCACCAGAGGGGACACCACAGATACGCAGTATTTT.

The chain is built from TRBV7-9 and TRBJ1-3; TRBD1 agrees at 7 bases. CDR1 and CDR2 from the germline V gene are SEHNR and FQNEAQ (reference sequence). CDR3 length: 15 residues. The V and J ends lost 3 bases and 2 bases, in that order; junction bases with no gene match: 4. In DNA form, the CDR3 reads TGTGCCAGCAGCTTGCGGCAGGGGGCTGGAAACACCATATATTTT. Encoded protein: CASSLRQGAGNTIYF.

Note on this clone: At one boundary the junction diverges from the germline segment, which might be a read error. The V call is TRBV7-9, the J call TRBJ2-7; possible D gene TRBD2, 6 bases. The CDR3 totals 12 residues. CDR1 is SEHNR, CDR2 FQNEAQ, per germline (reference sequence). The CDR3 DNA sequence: TGTTCCAGCATGTGGGGGGAATCCGAGCAGTACTTC. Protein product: CSSMWGESEQYF.

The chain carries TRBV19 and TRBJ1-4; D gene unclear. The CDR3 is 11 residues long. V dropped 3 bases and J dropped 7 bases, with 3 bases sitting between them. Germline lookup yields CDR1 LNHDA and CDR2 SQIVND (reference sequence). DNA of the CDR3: TGTGCCAGTAGTATGGCTGAAAAACTGTTTTTT. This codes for CASSMAEKLFF.

The CDR3 region has the DNA TGTGCCAGCAGCTTGAGCAATGAGCAGTTCTTC. It is translated as CASSLSNEQFF. This chain links TRBV7-9 with TRBJ2-1, with D uncertain. Trimming cost V 3 bases and J 6 bases, with 3 bases left between them. Germline loops: CDR1 SEHNR, CDR2 FQNEAQ (reference sequence). There are 11 residues in the CDR3.

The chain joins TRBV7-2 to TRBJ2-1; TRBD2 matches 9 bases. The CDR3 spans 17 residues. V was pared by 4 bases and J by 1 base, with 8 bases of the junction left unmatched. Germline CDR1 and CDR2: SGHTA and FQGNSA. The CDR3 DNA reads TGTGCCAGCAGCTCCACGCGACTAGCGGCTTCCTACAATGAGCAGTTCTTC. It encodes CASSSTRLAASYNEQFF.

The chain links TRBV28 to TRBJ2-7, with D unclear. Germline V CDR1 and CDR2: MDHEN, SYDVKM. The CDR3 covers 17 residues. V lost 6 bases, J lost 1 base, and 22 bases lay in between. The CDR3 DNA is TGTGCCAGCAGCCCGTCCGATTCCCTGACTGTTTCCTACGAGCAGTACTTC. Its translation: CASSPSDSLTVSYEQYF.

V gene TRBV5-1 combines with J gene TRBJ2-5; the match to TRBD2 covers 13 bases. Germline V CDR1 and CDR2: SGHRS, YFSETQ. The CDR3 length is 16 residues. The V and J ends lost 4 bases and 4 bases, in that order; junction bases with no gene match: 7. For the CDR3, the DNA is TGCGCCAGCAGCGGAACTAGCGGGAGGGCCGGAGAGACCCAGTACTTC. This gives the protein CASSGTSGRAGETQYF.

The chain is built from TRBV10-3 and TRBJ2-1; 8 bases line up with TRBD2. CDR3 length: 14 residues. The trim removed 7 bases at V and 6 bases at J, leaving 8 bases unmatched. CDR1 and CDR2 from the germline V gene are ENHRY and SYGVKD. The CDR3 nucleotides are TGTGCCATCACGACAGCGGGAGCGTCCAATGAGCAGTTCTTC. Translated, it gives CAITTAGASNEQFF.

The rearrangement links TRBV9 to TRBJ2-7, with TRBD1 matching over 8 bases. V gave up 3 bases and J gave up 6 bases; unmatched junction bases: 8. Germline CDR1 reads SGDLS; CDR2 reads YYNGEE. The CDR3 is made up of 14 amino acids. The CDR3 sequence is CASSAKSQGGEQYF. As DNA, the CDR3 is TGTGCCAGCAGCGCAAAGTCACAGGGGGGCGAGCAGTACTTC.